The clone carrying this T cell receptor (beta chain) has a handful of counts. This specimen comes from a study of control samples from healthy donors and cancer patients. Method: immunoSEQ multiplex PCR; TCRdb's copy keeps in-frame clones and lacks some. The sample lists about 150,000 clones; under 95% were seen once. V was pared by 0 bases and J by 1 base, with 4 bases of the junction left unmatched. Germline assignment: CDR1 SGHRS and CDR2 YFSETQ. The CDR3 extends over 16 amino acids. The source material was blood. The chain recombines TRBV5-1 with TRBJ2-3; 8 positions agree with TRBD2. This sequence was found in a man younger than 35 in good health. CDR3 coding DNA: TGCGCCAGCAGCTTGGCGGGGGGGACTGGCACAGATACGCAGTATTTT. Translation gives CASSLAGGTGTDTQYF. Filled out from reference TRBV5-1 and TRBJ2-3, the complete variable domain reads KAGVTQTPRYLIKTRGQQVTLSCSPISGHRSVSWYQQTPGQGLQFLFEYFSETQRNKGNFPGRFSGRQFSNSRSEMNVSTLELGDSALYLCASSLAGGTGTDTQYFGPGTRLTVL.